The 23 T cell receptor beta chains in this list originate from one sample, sequenced in a study of long-term antiretroviral therapy in people with HIV (dated by TCRdb to between 2021 and 2022). Sequencing of the TRB variable region was done with the immunoSEQ hsTCRB v3.0 assay at survey level resolution. TCRdb retrieved this table from immuneACCESS and kept in-frame rearrangements only. Not all clones are present; in checked studies, unresolved V genes account for under half, and no reason is known for the remainder. The sample contains more than 15,000 clones, less than 80% of them found a single time. The ten most abundant clones make up roughly 13% of the sample. Sequencing used unsorted PBMCs, obtained 3.2 years after starting antiretroviral therapy. These receptors were obtained from a woman in her thirties or forties with HIV.

The rearrangement joins TRBV27 to TRBJ1-2; tentatively, D is TRBD1 (5 bases). The CDR3 extends over 16 amino acids. Trimming removed 2 bases at V and 8 bases at J, with 21 bases between. Germline assignment: CDR1 MNHEY and CDR2 SMNVEV (reference sequence). CDR3 nucleotide sequence: TGTGCCAGCAGTTTACGGGGGGTGACCTACTATGGAGGCTACACCTTC. It codes for CASSLRGVTYYGGYTF.

The chain couples TRBV29-1 to TRBJ2-7, with 7 bases lining up with TRBD1. Germline CDR1 is SQVTM and CDR2 is ANQGSEA. V dropped 6 bases and J dropped 7; count of bases not matched to a gene: 6. The CDR3 is 11 residues long. The CDR3 sequence is CSVGPGQEQYF. CDR3 coding DNA: TGCAGCGTCGGTCCGGGACAGGAGCAGTACTTC.

The chain carries TRBV5-8 and TRBJ2-5; 15 bases are shared with TRBD2. This CDR3 region has 17 residues. Germline V lookup: CDR1 SGHTS, CDR2 YDEGEE. J lost 2 bases, V lost 4 bases, and 6 bases had no gene match. DNA for the CDR3: TGTGCCAGCAGCCCCGGGACTAGCGGGGGGTCACAAGAGACCCAGTACTTC. It translates to CASSPGTSGGSQETQYF.

There are a few counts of this clone. This rearrangement joins TRBV12-5 to TRBJ1-2; no firm D call. V was trimmed by 1 base and J by 0 bases, leaving 9 bases between them. The CDR3 consists of 15 residues. The germline V gene encodes CDR1 LGHNT and CDR2 FRNRAP. Here the CDR3 DNA reads TGTGCTAGTGGTTTGGCACGACTTCCTAACTATGGCTACACCTTC. It yields the protein CASGLARLPNYGYTF.

V gene TRBV4-1 combines with J gene TRBJ1-2, with D possibly matching TRBD1 (6 bases). Trimming left V 0 bases short and J 1 base short, with 9 bases between. Germline assignment: CDR1 MGHRA and CDR2 YSYEKL. CDR3 length: 15 residues. This CDR3 is CASSQDTGYNYGYTF. The CDR3 DNA sequence: TGCGCCAGCAGCCAAGATACAGGGTATAACTATGGCTACACCTTC.

The chain uses TRBV30 and TRBJ2-1; 7 bases align to TRBD2. V gave up 8 bases and J gave up 4 bases; unmatched junction bases: 11. The CDR3 is 14 amino acids. Germline V gives CDR1 GTSNPN, CDR2 SVGIG (reference sequence). CDR3 in DNA: TGTGCCCGGTCGGGGGGAAGCCTTTACAATGAGCAGTTCTTC. Its translation: CARSGGSLYNEQFF.

The chain joins TRBV11-2 to TRBJ1-5, with 8 positions matching TRBD1. The CDR3 extends over 15 amino acids. V gave up 5 bases and J gave up 2 bases; unmatched junction bases: 5. Germline CDR1 and CDR2: SGHAT and FQNNGV. Here the CDR3 reads CASSPGTGGNQPQHF. CDR3 nucleotides: TGTGCCAGCAGCCCGGGGACAGGCGGCAATCAGCCCCAGCATTTT.

The chain links TRBV5-1 to TRBJ2-7; 7 nucleotides line up with TRBD1. From germline, CDR1 is SGHRS and CDR2 YFSETQ. The CDR3 covers 13 residues. J gave up 3 bases and V 0 bases, and 0 bases lay outside the gene matches. CDR3 loop: CASSLDRGYEQYF. The CDR3 bases are TGCGCCAGCAGCTTGGACAGGGGCTACGAGCAGTACTTC.

This clone showed up just once. The chain employs TRBV30 and TRBJ2-3, with unresolved D. Germline V gene sequence: CDR1 GTSNPN, CDR2 SVGIG (reference sequence). The CDR3 sequence is 14 residues long. V lost 0 bases to trimming and J lost 3 bases, with 10 bases between them. DNA for the CDR3: TGTGCCTGGAGTGTGTTGGATTGGACAGATACGCAGTATTTT. It translates to CAWSVLDWTDTQYF.

The chain uses TRBV10-3 and TRBJ1-1; perhaps TRBD1 as D (6 bases). V was pared by 11 bases and J by 5 bases, with 15 bases between. In germline, CDR1 is ENHRY, CDR2 SYGVKD. CDR3 length: 12 amino acids. The CDR3 nucleotides are TGTGCCTCTATAGGGGGTTCAACTGAAGCTTTCTTT. It is translated as CASIGGSTEAFF.

This clone came up a few times. The rearrangement uses TRBV5-4 and TRBJ1-6; 7 bases map to TRBD1. Per germline, CDR1 SGHNT and CDR2 YYREEE (reference sequence). Trimming at V came to 4 bases and at J to 6 bases, leaving 7 bases not matched to a gene. The CDR3 loop spans 15 amino acids. The CDR3 is CASSAPGTVNSPLHF. In nucleotides, the CDR3 is TGTGCCAGCAGCGCCCCCGGGACAGTTAATTCACCCCTCCACTTT.

The chain uses TRBV14 and TRBJ2-1; no definite D call. Trimming cost V 0 bases and J 9 bases, with 3 bases left between them. The CDR3 totals 11 residues. Looked up from germline, CDR1 is SGHDN and CDR2 is FVKESK. Written as DNA, the CDR3 is TGTGCCAGCAGCCAAGAGGGTGAGCAGTTCTTC. Amino acid sequence: CASSQEGEQFF. The whole variable domain, remainder taken from reference TRBV14 and TRBJ2-1, is EAGVTQFPSHSVIEKGQTVTLRCDPISGHDNLYWYRRVMGKEIKFLLHFVKESKQDESGMPNNRFLAERTGGTYSTLKVQPAELEDSGVYFCASSQEGEQFFGPGTRLTVL.

The CDR3 region is CASSMTGLQETQYF. Here the CDR3 DNA reads TGTGCCAGCAGTATGACAGGCCTTCAAGAGACCCAGTACTTC. The chain couples TRBV7-9 to TRBJ2-5; D may be TRBD1 (6 bases). CDR3 length equals 14 residues. In germline, CDR1 is SEHNR, CDR2 FQNEAQ (reference sequence). Trimming cost V 6 bases and J 2 bases, with 13 bases left between them.

This clone was observed a few times. The chain uses TRBV7-9 and TRBJ1-2; 10 nucleotides match TRBD1. This CDR3 has 15 amino acids. J was trimmed by 4 bases and V by 5 bases; bases with no gene match: 7. CDR1 is SEHNR, CDR2 FQNEAQ, per germline (reference sequence). The CDR3 DNA reads as TGTGCCAGCAGCGCGAGACAGGGGGCAGGCTATGGCTACACCTTC. This translates into CASSARQGAGYGYTF.

The rearrangement joins TRBV5-6 to TRBJ1-1; TRBD1 is a possible D gene (6 bases). Trimming cost V 2 bases and J 3 bases, with 14 bases left between them. The CDR3 sequence is 15 residues long. Germline CDR1 reads SGHDT; CDR2 reads YYEEEE. The CDR3 reads CASSFVTGRDTEAFF. For the CDR3, the DNA is TGTGCCAGCAGCTTCGTTACAGGGCGGGACACTGAAGCTTTCTTT.

V is TRBV5-1 and J is TRBJ1-2, with unresolved D. The CDR3 sequence is 15 residues long. In germline, CDR1 is SGHRS, CDR2 YFSETQ. V shed 0 bases and J shed 2 bases, with 11 bases lying between them. CDR3 sequence: CASSLDGSYNYGYTF. The CDR3, as DNA: TGCGCCAGCAGCTTGGACGGCAGTTACAACTATGGCTACACCTTC.

This clone was seen just once. Written as DNA, the CDR3 is TGCGCCAGCAGCTTGGGCGGGGGGGCGTCAAATGAGCAGTTCTTC. Translation gives CASSLGGGASNEQFF. The rearrangement links TRBV5-1 to TRBJ2-1; TRBD2 agrees at 9 bases. The length of the CDR3 is 15 residues. Germline loops: CDR1 SGHRS, CDR2 YFSETQ. The trim removed 0 bases at V and 7 bases at J, leaving 5 bases unmatched. Together with reference TRBV5-1 and TRBJ2-1, the CDR3 gives the full variable domain: KAGVTQTPRYLIKTRGQQVTLSCSPISGHRSVSWYQQTPGQGLQFLFEYFSETQRNKGNFPGRFSGRQFSNSRSEMNVSTLELGDSALYLCASSLGGGASNEQFFGPGTRLTVL.

This clone was detected a few times. The V gene is TRBV18, the J gene TRBJ1-6, with TRBD1 matching over 10 bases. In germline, CDR1 is KGHSH, CDR2 LQKENI. The junction had 15 bases not matched to a gene; V was cut back by 5 bases and J by 8 bases. This CDR3 has 18 amino acids. The CDR3 DNA sequence: TGTGCCAGCTCATCTGAGATGCCGGGACAGGGGAGTTATTCACCCCTCCACTTT. Its protein product is CASSSEMPGQGSYSPLHF.

This chain joins TRBV30 and TRBJ1-6, with D tentatively TRBD1 (6 bases). This CDR3 contains 14 residues. Between the trimmed V and J ends, which lost 1 base and 8 bases, there was a span of 12 bases. The V gene's germline CDR1 is GTSNPN and CDR2 SVGIG (reference sequence). Here the CDR3 reads CAWSDDRSDSPLHF. Written as DNA, the CDR3 is TGTGCCTGGAGTGACGACAGGAGTGATTCACCCCTCCACTTT.

The chain carries TRBV18 and TRBJ1-6; 7 bases fit TRBD1. The V and J ends lost 2 bases and 8 bases, in that order; junction bases with no gene match: 0. The CDR3 runs to 13 residues. Germline CDR1 KGHSH, CDR2 LQKENI. CDR3 region: CASSPTGDSPLHF. CDR3 DNA sequence: TGTGCCAGCTCACCAACAGGGGATTCACCCCTCCACTTT.

This clone was observed a single time. The V and J genes are TRBV27 and TRBJ1-5; D perhaps matches TRBD1 (5 bases). V shed 6 bases and J shed 6 bases, with 21 bases lying between them. Germline lookup yields CDR1 MNHEY and CDR2 SMNVEV (reference sequence). The CDR3 is 16 residues long. CDR3 in amino acids: CASSPGFTGAGQPQHF. Written as DNA, the CDR3 is TGTGCCAGCAGCCCAGGTTTTACAGGTGCGGGTCAGCCCCAGCATTTT.

This chain connects TRBV30 to TRBJ2-2, with 9 bases lining up with TRBD2. The germline V gene encodes CDR1 GTSNPN and CDR2 SVGIG (reference sequence). The length of the CDR3 is 16 residues. V lost 1 base and J lost 4; bases outside the gene matches: 7. CDR3 sequence (DNA): TGTGCCTGGAGTGGGCGGGGGGGGCCGGGCACCGGGGAGCTGTTTTTT. It yields the protein CAWSGRGGPGTGELFF.

The rearrangement uses TRBV19 and TRBJ1-1, with 7 bases matching TRBD1. After removal of 4 bases from V and 0 bases from J, the junction contained 5 bases not matched to a gene. Germline V lookup: CDR1 LNHDA, CDR2 SQIVND (reference sequence). The CDR3 spans 15 residues. The chain's CDR3 is CASSTPTGMNTEAFF. The CDR3 region has the DNA TGTGCCAGTAGTACTCCGACAGGGATGAACACTGAAGCTTTCTTT.